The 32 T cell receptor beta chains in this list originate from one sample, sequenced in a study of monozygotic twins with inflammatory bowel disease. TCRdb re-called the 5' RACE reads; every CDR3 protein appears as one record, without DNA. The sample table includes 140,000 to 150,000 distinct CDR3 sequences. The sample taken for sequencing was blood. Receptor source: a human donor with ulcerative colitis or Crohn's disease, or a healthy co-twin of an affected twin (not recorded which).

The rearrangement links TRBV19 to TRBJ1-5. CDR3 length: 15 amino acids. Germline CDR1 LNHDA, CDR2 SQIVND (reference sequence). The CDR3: CASSLVRYSNQPQHF.

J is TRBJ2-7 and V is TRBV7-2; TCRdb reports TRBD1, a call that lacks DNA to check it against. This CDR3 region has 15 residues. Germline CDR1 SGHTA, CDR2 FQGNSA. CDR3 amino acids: CASSFDRGMRYEQYF.

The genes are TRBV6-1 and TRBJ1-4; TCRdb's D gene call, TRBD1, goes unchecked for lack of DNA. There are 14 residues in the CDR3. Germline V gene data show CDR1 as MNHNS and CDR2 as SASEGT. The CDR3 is CASINGAANEKLFF.

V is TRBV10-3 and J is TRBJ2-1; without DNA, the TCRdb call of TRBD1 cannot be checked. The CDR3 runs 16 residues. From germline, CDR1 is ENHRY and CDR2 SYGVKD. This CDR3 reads CAIKGRTGGANNEQFF.

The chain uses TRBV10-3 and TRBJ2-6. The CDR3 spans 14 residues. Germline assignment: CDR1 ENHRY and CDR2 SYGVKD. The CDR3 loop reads CAISEDSGANVLTF.

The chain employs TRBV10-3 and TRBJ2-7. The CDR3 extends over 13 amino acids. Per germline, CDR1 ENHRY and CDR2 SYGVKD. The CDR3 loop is CAISVGSSYEQYF.

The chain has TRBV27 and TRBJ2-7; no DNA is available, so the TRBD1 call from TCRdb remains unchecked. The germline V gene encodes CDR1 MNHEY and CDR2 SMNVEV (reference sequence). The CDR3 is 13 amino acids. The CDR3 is CASSLIGANEQYF.

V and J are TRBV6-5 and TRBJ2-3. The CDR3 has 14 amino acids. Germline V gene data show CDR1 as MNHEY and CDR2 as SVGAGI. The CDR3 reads CASSYSRLTDTQYF.

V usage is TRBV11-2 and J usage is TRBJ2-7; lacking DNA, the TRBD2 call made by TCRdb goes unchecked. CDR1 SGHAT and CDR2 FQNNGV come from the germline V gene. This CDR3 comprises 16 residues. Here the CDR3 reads CASSLSLGQSTYEQYF.

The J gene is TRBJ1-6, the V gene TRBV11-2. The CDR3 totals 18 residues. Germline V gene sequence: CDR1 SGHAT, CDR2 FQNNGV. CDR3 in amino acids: CASSPLGRGSSYNSPLHF.

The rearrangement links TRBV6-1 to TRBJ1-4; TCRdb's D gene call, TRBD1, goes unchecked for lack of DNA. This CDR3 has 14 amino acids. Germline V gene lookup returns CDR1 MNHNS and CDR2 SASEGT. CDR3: CASSLQGAKEKLFF.

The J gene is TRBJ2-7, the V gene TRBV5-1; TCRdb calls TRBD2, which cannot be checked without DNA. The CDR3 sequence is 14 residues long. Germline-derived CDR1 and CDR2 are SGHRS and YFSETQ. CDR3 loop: CASSSPGLSYEQYF.

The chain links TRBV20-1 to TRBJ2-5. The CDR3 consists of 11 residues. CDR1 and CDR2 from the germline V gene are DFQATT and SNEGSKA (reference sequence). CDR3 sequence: CSASLGETQYF.

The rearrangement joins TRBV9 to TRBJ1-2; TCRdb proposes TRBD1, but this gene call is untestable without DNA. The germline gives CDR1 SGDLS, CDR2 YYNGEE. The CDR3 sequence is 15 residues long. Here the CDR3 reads CASSVVTGEAYGYTF. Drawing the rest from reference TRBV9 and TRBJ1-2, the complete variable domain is DSGVTQTPKHLITATGQRVTLRCSPRSGDLSVYWYQQSLDQGLQFLIQYYNGEERAKGNILERFSAQQFPDLHSELNLSSLELGDSALYFCASSVVTGEAYGYTFGSGTRLTVV.

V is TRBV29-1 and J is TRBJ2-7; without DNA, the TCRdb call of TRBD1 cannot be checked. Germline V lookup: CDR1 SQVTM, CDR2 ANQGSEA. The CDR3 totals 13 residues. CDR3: CSVAGTWDYEQYF.

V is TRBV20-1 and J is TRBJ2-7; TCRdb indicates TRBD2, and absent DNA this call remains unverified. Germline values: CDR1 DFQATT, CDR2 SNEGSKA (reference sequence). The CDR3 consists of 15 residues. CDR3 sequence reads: CSARGGSGGSYEQYF.

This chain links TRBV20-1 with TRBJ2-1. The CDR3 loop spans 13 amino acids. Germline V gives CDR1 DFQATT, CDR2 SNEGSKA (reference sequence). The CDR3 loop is CSAIGSSYNEQFF.

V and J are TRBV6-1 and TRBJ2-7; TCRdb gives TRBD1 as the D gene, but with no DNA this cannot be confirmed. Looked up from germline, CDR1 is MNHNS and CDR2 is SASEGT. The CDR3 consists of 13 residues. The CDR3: CASNTGIFYEQYF.

The CDR3 region is CASSPPIRMDSPLHF. V and J are TRBV7-9 and TRBJ1-6. This CDR3 comprises 15 residues. Germline V gives CDR1 SEHNR, CDR2 FQNEAQ (reference sequence).

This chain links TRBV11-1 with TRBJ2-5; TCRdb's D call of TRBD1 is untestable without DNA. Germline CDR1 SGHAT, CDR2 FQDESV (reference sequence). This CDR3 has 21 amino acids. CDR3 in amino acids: CASSDRLFPMWDQGLKQTQYF. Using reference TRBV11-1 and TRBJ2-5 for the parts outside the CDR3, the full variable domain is EAEVAQSPRYKITEKSQAVAFWCDPISGHATLYWYRQILGQGPELLVQFQDESVVDDSQLPKDRFSAERLKGVDSTLKIQPAELGDSAMYLCASSDRLFPMWDQGLKQTQYFGPGTRLLVL.

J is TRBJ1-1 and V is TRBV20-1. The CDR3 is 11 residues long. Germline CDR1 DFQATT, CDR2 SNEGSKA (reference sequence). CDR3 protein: CSAKGLKEAFF.

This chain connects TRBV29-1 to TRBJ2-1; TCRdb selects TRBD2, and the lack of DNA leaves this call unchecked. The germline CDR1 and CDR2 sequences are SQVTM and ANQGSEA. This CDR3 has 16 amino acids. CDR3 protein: CSVPGTSGSLRNEQFF.

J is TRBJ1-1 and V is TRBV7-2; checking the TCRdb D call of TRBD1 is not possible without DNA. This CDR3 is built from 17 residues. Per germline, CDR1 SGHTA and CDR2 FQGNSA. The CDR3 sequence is CASSLVGTGAGNTEAFF.

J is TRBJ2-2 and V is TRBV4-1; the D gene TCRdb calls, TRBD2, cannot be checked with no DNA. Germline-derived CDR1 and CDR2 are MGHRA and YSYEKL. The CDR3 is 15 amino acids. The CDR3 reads CASSQETTSGGELFF.

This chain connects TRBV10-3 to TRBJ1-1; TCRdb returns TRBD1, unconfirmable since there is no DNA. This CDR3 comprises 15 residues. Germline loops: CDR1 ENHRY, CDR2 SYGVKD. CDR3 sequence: CAISESVGGNTEAFF.

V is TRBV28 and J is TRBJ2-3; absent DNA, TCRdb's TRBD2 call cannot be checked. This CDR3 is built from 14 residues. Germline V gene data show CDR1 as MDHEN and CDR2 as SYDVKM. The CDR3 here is CASTLAGSTDTQYF.

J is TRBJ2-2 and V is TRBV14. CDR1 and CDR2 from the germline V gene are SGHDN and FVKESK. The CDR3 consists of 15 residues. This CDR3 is CASSQGRLNTGELFF.

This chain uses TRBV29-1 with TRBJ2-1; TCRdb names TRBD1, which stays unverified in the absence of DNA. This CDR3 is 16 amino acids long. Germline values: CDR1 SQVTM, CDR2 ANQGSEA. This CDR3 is CSVSSIQGSSYNEQFF.

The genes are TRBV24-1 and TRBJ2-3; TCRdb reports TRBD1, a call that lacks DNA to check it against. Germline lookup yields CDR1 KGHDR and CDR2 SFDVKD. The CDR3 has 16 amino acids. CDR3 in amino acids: CATSDPRDRKGDTQYF.

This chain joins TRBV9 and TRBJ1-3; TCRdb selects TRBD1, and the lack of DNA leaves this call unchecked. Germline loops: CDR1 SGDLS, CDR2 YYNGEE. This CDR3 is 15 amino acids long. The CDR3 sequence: CASSVGPGQGNTIYF. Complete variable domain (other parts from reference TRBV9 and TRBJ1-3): DSGVTQTPKHLITATGQRVTLRCSPRSGDLSVYWYQQSLDQGLQFLIQYYNGEERAKGNILERFSAQQFPDLHSELNLSSLELGDSALYFCASSVGPGQGNTIYFGEGSWLTVV.

The CDR3 reads CASAFGSYNEQFF. This rearrangement joins TRBV9 to TRBJ2-1. Germline V gene sequence: CDR1 SGDLS, CDR2 YYNGEE. The CDR3 consists of 13 residues. Supplemented by reference TRBV9 and TRBJ2-1, the full variable domain reads DSGVTQTPKHLITATGQRVTLRCSPRSGDLSVYWYQQSLDQGLQFLIQYYNGEERAKGNILERFSAQQFPDLHSELNLSSLELGDSALYFCASAFGSYNEQFFGPGTRLTVL.

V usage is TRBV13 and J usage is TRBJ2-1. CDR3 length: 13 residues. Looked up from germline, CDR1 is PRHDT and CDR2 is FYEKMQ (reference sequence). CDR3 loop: CASLKSSYNEQFF.